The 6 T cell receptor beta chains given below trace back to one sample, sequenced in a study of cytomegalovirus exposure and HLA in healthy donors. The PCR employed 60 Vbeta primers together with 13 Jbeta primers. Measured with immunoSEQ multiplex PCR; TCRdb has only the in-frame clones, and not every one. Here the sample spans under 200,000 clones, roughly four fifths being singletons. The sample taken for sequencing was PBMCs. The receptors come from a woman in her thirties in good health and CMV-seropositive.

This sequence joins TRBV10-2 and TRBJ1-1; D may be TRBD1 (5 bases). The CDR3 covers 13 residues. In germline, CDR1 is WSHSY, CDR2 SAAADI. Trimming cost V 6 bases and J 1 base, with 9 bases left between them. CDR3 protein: CASRGRGNTEAFF. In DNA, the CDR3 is TGCGCCAGCAGGGGGCGGGGGAACACTGAAGCTTTCTTT.

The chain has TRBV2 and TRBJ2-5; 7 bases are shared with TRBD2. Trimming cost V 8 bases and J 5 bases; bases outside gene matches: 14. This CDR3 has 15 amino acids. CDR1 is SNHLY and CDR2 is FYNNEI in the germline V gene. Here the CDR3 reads CASASDWGGVETQYF. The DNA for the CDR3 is TGTGCCAGCGCTAGTGATTGGGGGGGGGTGGAGACCCAGTACTTC.

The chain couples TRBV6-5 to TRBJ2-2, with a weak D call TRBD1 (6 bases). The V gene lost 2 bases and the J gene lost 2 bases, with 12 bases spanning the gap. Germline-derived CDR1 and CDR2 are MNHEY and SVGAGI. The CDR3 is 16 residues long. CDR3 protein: CASSYLNRVNTGELFF. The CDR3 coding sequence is TGTGCCAGCAGTTACCTAAACAGGGTAAACACCGGGGAGCTGTTTTTT.

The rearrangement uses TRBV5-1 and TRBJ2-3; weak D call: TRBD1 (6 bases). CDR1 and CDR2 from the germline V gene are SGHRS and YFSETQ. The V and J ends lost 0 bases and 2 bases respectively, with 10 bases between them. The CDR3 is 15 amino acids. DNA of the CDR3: TGCGCCAGCAGCTTGGCCAGGGGTTCCACAGATACGCAGTATTTT. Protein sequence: CASSLARGSTDTQYF.

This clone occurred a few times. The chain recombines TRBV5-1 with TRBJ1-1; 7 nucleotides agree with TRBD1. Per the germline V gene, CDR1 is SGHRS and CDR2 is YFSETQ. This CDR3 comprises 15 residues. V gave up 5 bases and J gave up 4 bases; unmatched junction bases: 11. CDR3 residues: CASRETQGFGTEAFF. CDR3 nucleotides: TGCGCCAGCAGGGAGACACAGGGGTTTGGCACTGAAGCTTTCTTT.

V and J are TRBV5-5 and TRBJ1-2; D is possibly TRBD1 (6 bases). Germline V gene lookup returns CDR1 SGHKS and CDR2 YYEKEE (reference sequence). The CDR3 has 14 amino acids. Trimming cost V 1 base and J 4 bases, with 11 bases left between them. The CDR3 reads CASSLTWDTYGYTF. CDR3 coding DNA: TGTGCCAGCAGCTTGACCTGGGACACCTATGGCTACACCTTC.